A selection of T cell receptor beta chains follows, all from one sample in a study of blood T cell repertoires in COVID-19. Profiling relied on immunoSEQ multiplex PCR, and the TCRdb table lists in-frame clones only, not all of them. The repertoire has approximately 500,000 clones, around nine tenths of them found once; the top ten carry 7.8%. Sequencing was carried out using peripheral blood. The receptors were gathered from a woman aged 45-65 years with COVID-19, enrolled during active disease. The CDR3 runs from the conserved cysteine through the conserved F or W. A D gene is named only where the DNA matches it firmly. Only some rows state a clone size, as once, few, many or a class for expanded clones.

TRBJ2-3 TRBV19 . TRBD2 CASSWAGGRYTQYF TGTGCCAGTAGCTGGGCGGGGGGGCGTTATACGCAGTATTTT
TRBJ1-2 TRBV19 . TRBD1 CASSTGTGRYEGYTF TGTGCCAGTAGTACCGGGACAGGGAGGTACGAAGGCTACACCTTC
TRBJ1-2 TRBV15 . . CATSRAVSYGYTF TGTGCCACCAGCAGAGCGGTTAGCTATGGCTACACCTTC
TRBJ2-5 TRBV6-2/TRBV6-3 . . CASSYVGQGGETQYF TGTGCCAGCAGTTATGTAGGGCAGGGGGGAGAGACCCAGTACTTC
TRBJ2-3 TRBV6-6 . TRBD1 CASRETQGAHEDTQYF TGTGCCAGCAGGGAAACCCAGGGGGCACATGAAGATACGCAGTATTTT
TRBJ1-5 TRBV6-6 . TRBD1 CASSLRDRGPNQPQHF TGTGCCAGCAGCCTCCGGGACAGGGGGCCCAATCAGCCCCAGCATTTT
TRBJ1-2 TRBV27 . . CASRRSGALFYGYTF TGTGCCAGCAGGCGTTCAGGGGCCCTATTCTATGGCTACACCTTC
TRBJ1-2 TRBV7-2 . . CASSLALRSMYGYTF TGTGCCAGCAGCTTAGCCTTGAGAAGCATGTATGGCTACACCTTC
TRBJ2-2 TRBV9 few TRBD2 CASSLLAGATTGELFF TGTGCCAGCAGCTTGCTAGCGGGGGCCACCACCGGGGAGCTGTTTTTT
TRBJ1-2 TRBV5-4 . TRBD1 CASSLAGGNGYTF TGTGCCAGCAGCTTAGCAGGGGGGAATGGCTACACCTTC
TRBJ2-1 TRBV11-2 . . CASRPRVGGTYNEQFF TGTGCCAGCCGCCCCCGGGTGGGGGGAACCTACAATGAGCAGTTCTTC
TRBJ2-1 TRBV10-1 . TRBD1 CASSEPGQGNNEQFF TGCGCCAGCAGTGAGCCGGGACAGGGGAACAATGAGCAGTTCTTC
TRBJ1-1 TRBV11-2 once . CASSFGESTEAFF TGTGCCAGCAGCTTTGGGGAGAGCACTGAAGCTTTCTTT
TRBJ2-5 TRBV3-1/TRBV3-2 . TRBD1 CASRSNLGQGDETQYF TGTGCCAGCAGATCCAACTTGGGACAGGGGGACGAGACCCAGTACTTC
TRBJ2-5 TRBV5-1 . TRBD2 CASSPGLAGLGQETQYF TGCGCCAGCAGCCCGGGACTAGCGGGGCTAGGTCAAGAGACCCAGTACTTC
TRBJ2-3 TRBV4-2 . TRBD2 CASSQDRGGAGSTDTQYF TGTGCCAGCAGCCAAGACCGCGGGGGTGCCGGTAGCACAGATACGCAGTATTTT
TRBJ2-2 TRBV2 . . CASSDRGTNTGELFF TGTGCCAGCAGTGACAGGGGAACGAACACCGGGGAGCTGTTTTTT
TRBJ2-6 TRBV5-1 . . CASSFGGPGANVLTF TGCGCCAGCAGCTTTGGGGGCCCTGGGGCCAACGTCCTGACTTTC
TRBJ1-4 TRBV5-8 once . CASRKPGETNEKLFF TGTGCCAGCAGAAAACCAGGGGAAACTAATGAAAAACTGTTTTTT
TRBJ2-7 TRBV27 . . CASKSPDSSYEQYF TGTGCCAGCAAGAGCCCGGACAGCTCCTACGAGCAGTACTTC
TRBJ1-1 TRBV7-9 . . CASSPSGGLKNTEAFF TGTGCCAGCAGCCCTAGCGGGGGGCTTAAGAACACTGAAGCTTTCTTT
TRBJ2-1 TRBV7-3 . . CASSSNLPGGLNEQFF TGTGCCAGCAGCTCCAACCTTCCGGGGGGCCTCAATGAGCAGTTCTTC
TRBJ1-2 TRBV6-1 once TRBD1 CASSEGQGYGYTF TGTGCCAGCAGTGAGGGACAGGGATACGGCTACACCTTC
TRBJ1-4 TRBV24-1 once TRBD1 CATSDSQGAKLFF TGTGCCACCAGTGATTCCCAGGGGGCAAAACTGTTTTTT
TRBJ1-2 TRBV2 . . CASSATFYGYTF TGTGCCAGCAGTGCCACTTTTTATGGCTACACCTTC
TRBJ1-6 TRBV27 once TRBD1 CASSLRQGDSPLHF TGTGCCAGCAGTTTACGACAGGGCGATTCACCCCTCCACTTT